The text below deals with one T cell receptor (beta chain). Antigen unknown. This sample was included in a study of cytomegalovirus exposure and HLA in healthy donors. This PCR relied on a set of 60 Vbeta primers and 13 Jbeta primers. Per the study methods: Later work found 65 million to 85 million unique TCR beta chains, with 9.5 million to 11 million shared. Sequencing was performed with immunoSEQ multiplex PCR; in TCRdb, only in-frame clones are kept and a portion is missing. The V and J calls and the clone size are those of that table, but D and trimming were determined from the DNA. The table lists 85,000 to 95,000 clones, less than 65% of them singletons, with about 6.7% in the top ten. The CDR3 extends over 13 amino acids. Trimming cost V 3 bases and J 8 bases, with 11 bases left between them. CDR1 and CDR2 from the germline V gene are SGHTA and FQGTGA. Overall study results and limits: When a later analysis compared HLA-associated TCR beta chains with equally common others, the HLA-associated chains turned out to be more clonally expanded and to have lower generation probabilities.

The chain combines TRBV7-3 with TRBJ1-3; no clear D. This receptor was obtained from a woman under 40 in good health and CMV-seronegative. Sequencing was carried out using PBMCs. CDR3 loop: CASSLNVLDTIYF. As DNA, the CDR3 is TGTGCCAGCAGCTTGAACGTTCTAGACACCATATATTTT.